These T cell receptor beta chains were read from a single sample in a study of T cells in Graves' hyperthyroidism and ophthalmopathy. TCRdb reprocessed the multiplex PCR reads with MiXCR, giving one entry per CDR3 protein. The table has over 550,000 distinct CDR3 sequences, 16% seen once. The sample taken for sequencing was blood. The receptors shown here come from a woman aged 18-29 years with Graves' hyperthyroidism. CDR3s include the opening cysteine and the closing phenylalanine or tryptophan. The order of the fields is clone size, CDR3 length, D gene, V gene, J gene, CDR3 protein, CDR3 DNA. D genes are given only for firm matches. Clone size is stated in some rows and not others, as once, few, many or a class when expanded.

>.|13|TRBD2|TRBV20-1|TRBJ2-1
CSASGGARNEQFF
TGCAGTGCTAGCGGGGGGGCCCGCAATGAGCAGTTCTTC
>few|15|TRBD1|TRBV6-2/TRBV6-3|TRBJ1-6
CASSRRDRVNSPLHF
TGTGCCAGCAGTCGGAGGGACAGGGTAAATTCACCCCTCCACTTT
>many|12|.|TRBV7-2|TRBJ1-6
CASSLAGSPLHF
TGTGCCAGCAGCTTAGCGGGTTCACCCCTCCACTTT
>.|14|TRBD1|TRBV6-2/TRBV6-3|TRBJ2-7
CASSYATGGYEQYF
TGTGCCAGCAGTTACGCGACAGGGGGCTACGAGCAGTACTTC
>.|12|TRBD1|TRBV13|TRBJ1-2
CASSRTGNGYTF
TGTGCCAGCAGCCGGACAGGGAATGGCTACACCTTC
>few|11|.|TRBV20-1|TRBJ1-2
CSASEGYGYTF
TGCAGTGCTAGCGAGGGCTATGGCTACACCTTC
>many|14|.|TRBV9|TRBJ1-1
CASSRTWTNTEAFF
TGTGCCAGCAGCCGGACCTGGACGAACACTGAAGCTTTCTTT
>few|15|TRBD2|TRBV4-2|TRBJ2-3
CASSQASGVSNTQYF
TGTGCCAGCAGCCAAGCTAGCGGGGTATCAAATACGCAGTATTTT
>many|12|.|TRBV20-1|TRBJ2-2
CSASRVIGELFF
TGCAGTGCTAGCAGGGTTATCGGGGAGCTGTTTTTT
>.|14|.|TRBV27|TRBJ2-7
CASSFDGFSYEQYF
TGTGCCAGCAGTTTCGACGGATTCTCCTACGAGCAGTACTTC
>many|16|TRBD1|TRBV12-3/TRBV12-4|TRBJ1-4
CASSPSLGGGGEKLFF
TGTGCCAGCAGTCCCTCCTTGGGCGGAGGGGGCGAAAAACTGTTTTTT
>many|14|TRBD1|TRBV28|TRBJ1-5
CASRATGGTQPQHF
TGTGCCAGCAGGGCCACAGGGGGAACTCAGCCCCAGCATTTT
>.|15|.|TRBV5-4|TRBJ1-1
CASSSSGKMNTEAFF
TGTGCCAGCAGCTCAAGCGGAAAAATGAACACTGAAGCTTTCTTT
>once|18|TRBD2|TRBV12-5|TRBJ2-5
CASGLVRTSETPGGTQYF
TGTGCTAGTGGTTTGGTACGGACTAGCGAAACCCCCGGGGGGACCCAGTACTTC
>many|14|.|TRBV5-1|TRBJ2-7
CASSLYNREDEQYF
TGCGCCAGCAGCTTATATAACAGGGAGGACGAGCAGTACTTC
>many|14|.|TRBV7-2|TRBJ1-1
CASSPGRGNTEAFF
TGTGCCAGCAGTCCGGGACGGGGGAACACTGAAGCTTTCTTT
>few|12|.|TRBV2|TRBJ2-5
CASIRGQETQYF
TGTGCCAGCATCCGGGGCCAAGAGACCCAGTACTTC
>few|17|TRBD1|TRBV7-9|TRBJ2-5
CASSSLPGQGVWETQYF
TGTGCCAGCAGCTCACTTCCGGGACAGGGAGTTTGGGAGACCCAGTACTTC
>few|15|TRBD1|TRBV12-3/TRBV12-4|TRBJ2-4
CASSLYGQGTDIQYF
TGTGCCAGCAGTTTGTATGGACAGGGCACTGACATTCAGTACTTC
>.|16|TRBD1|TRBV10-1|TRBJ1-3
CASSERTGNFGNTIYF
TGCGCCAGCAGTGAGCGGACAGGGAATTTCGGAAACACCATATATTTT